This T cell receptor beta chain comes out of a study of shared clonotypes between healthy human individuals. The CDR3 is 15 amino acids. V lost 4 bases to trimming and J lost 6 bases; unmatched junction nucleotides: 3. The germline V gene encodes CDR1 SGHRS and CDR2 YFSETQ. TCRdb keeps only in-frame clones here, not all; method: immunoSEQ multiplex PCR. Found here are about 1,500,000 clones, roughly 95% of them singletons; the top ten hold roughly 1.2%. All the donors were Caucasian adults who lived in Nashville, Tennessee. Comment on this clone: Its antigen is undetermined. Other DNA sequences in this sample translate to the same CDR3.

Study results and caveats: Sampling was confined to blood; repertoires within tissues likely differ. Clonotype sharing across a handful of donors was observed for 4% to 6.5% of naive CD4 clonotypes.

V usage is TRBV5-1 and J usage is TRBJ2-1; 14 nucleotides line up with TRBD2. The sequence derives from a man between 25 and 39 years old in good health. The specimen sequenced was naive CD4+ T cells sorted from blood. Subset noted: CD45RA+ positively selected. CDR3 sequence: CASSLGLAGVNEQFF. DNA for the CDR3: TGCGCCAGCAGCCTGGGACTAGCGGGAGTCAATGAGCAGTTCTTC.